Listed here are 21 T cell receptor beta chains from one sample, sequenced in a study of Graves' ophthalmopathy and Graves' hyperthyroidism. Transcripts of RNA were the source for amplifying TCR beta CDR3 regions. First-round RT-PCR employed HTBI primers, with a second-round multiplex PCR after it. TCRdb re-derived calls from the multiplex PCR reads in MiXCR, one entry per CDR3 protein. This sample has 900,000 to 1,200,000 distinct CDR3 sequences; 35% to 40% occur once, and the top ten carry around 10%. Sequencing input: peripheral blood or thyroid tissue (not recorded which). The receptors here all came from an adult man with Graves' hyperthyroidism.

This clonotype was counted many times. J is TRBJ2-7 and V is TRBV5-1; D is unresolved. The V gene lost 3 bases and the J gene lost 0 bases, with 7 bases spanning the gap. The CDR3 sequence is 13 residues long. The germline V gene has CDR1 SGHRS and CDR2 YFSETQ. The CDR3, as DNA: TGCGCCAGCAGCTCGATAAGCTCCTACGAGCAGTACTTC. Protein sequence: CASSSISSYEQYF.

Turning to this clonotype: At one boundary the junction diverges from the germline segment, which might be a read error. The chain is built from TRBV5-6 and TRBJ1-4, with TRBD1 identical over 10 bases. CDR1 SGHDT and CDR2 YYEEEE come from the germline V gene. The CDR3 length is 14 residues. CDR3 sequence: CTSTRTGGNEKLFF. The CDR3 nucleotides are TGTACCAGCACCCGGACAGGGGGTAATGAAAAACTGTTTTTT.

The chain joins TRBV9 to TRBJ1-1, with D maybe TRBD1 (5 bases). CDR1 SGDLS and CDR2 YYNGEE come from the germline V gene. V lost 2 bases, J lost 5 bases, and 19 bases lay in between. The CDR3 covers 16 residues. The DNA of the CDR3 is TGTGCCAGCAGCGTGGGGAGTGGGAGGAGGGGAACTGAAGCTTTCTTT. It codes for CASSVGSGRRGTEAFF.

This clonotype was counted at least ten times. The J gene is TRBJ2-7, the V gene TRBV15, with 7 bases identical to TRBD1. The germline CDR1 and CDR2 sequences are LNHNV and YYDKDF (reference sequence). The CDR3 has 18 amino acids. V shed 0 bases, J shed 4 bases, and the junction held 15 bases outside the gene matches. Here the CDR3 DNA reads TGTGCCACCAGCAGAGAACTCCTCGGGACAGCAAACTTATACGAGCAGTACTTC. Translation gives CATSRELLGTANLYEQYF.

Ten or more counts support this clonotype. V and J are TRBV7-2 and TRBJ1-1; D might be TRBD1 (5 bases). The CDR3 runs 15 residues. Trimming left V 2 bases short and J 1 base short, with 11 bases between. In germline, CDR1 is SGHTA, CDR2 FQGNSA. CDR3 region: CASSLSGPPNTEAFF. The CDR3 DNA follows: TGTGCCAGCAGCTTATCGGGACCCCCGAACACTGAAGCTTTCTTT.

This sequence joins TRBV6-2 or TRBV6-3 and TRBJ2-5; 7 bases are a match to TRBD1. V lost 6 bases and J lost 2; bases outside the gene matches: 12. The germline V gene encodes CDR1 MNHEY and CDR2 SVGEGT. CDR3 length: 16 amino acids. CDR3 bases: TGTGCCAGCAGCCAGAACAGGGGCCGAAGACAAGAGACCCAGTACTTC. Translating gives CASSQNRGRRQETQYF.

This clonotype was seen repeatedly, ten times or more. The chain has TRBV20-1 and TRBJ2-7, with a tentative D call TRBD1 (6 bases). The germline gives CDR1 DFQATT, CDR2 SNEGSKA (reference sequence). This CDR3 has 13 residues. V was shortened by 2 bases and J by 1 base, with 9 bases between the two germline ends. This CDR3 is CSARKQGSYEQYF. CDR3 sequence (DNA): TGCAGTGCTAGAAAACAGGGATCCTACGAGCAGTACTTC.

This clonotype was recorded at least ten times. V and J are TRBV7-8 and TRBJ2-5; D ambiguous. The CDR3 consists of 16 residues. The ends were cut back, 4 bases at V and 2 bases at J, with 17 bases in the middle. Germline values: CDR1 SGHVS, CDR2 FQNEAQ. The chain's CDR3 is CASSSRPVAGQETQYF. CDR3 DNA sequence: TGTGCCAGCAGCTCCCGACCGGTGGCAGGACAAGAGACCCAGTACTTC.

The V call is TRBV20-1, the J call TRBJ2-5; D is possibly TRBD2 (6 bases). Germline V gene data show CDR1 as DFQATT and CDR2 as SNEGSKA (reference sequence). The CDR3 is 13 residues long. The V end was cut by 3 bases, the J end by 5 bases, with 13 bases between. CDR3 in amino acids: CSASLSGYETQYF. The CDR3 DNA reads TGCAGTGCTAGTTTGAGCGGGTACGAGACCCAGTACTTC.

The CDR3 region has the DNA TGTGCCAGCAGCCAGGGGGCGCTTAGCTCACCCCTCCACTTT. Translated, it gives CASSQGALSSPLHF. V gene TRBV2 combines with J gene TRBJ1-6; 8 bases align to TRBD1. The germline V gene has CDR1 SNHLY and CDR2 FYNNEI. CDR3 length: 14 amino acids. V was pared by 6 bases and J by 10 bases, with 8 bases of the junction left unmatched.

This clonotype has more than one count but fewer than ten. The chain couples TRBV20-1 to TRBJ1-2; 7 bases line up with TRBD1. The V gene end was trimmed by 8 bases and the J gene end by 5 bases; junction bases not matched to a gene: 8. Germline CDR1 DFQATT, CDR2 SNEGSKA (reference sequence). The CDR3 runs to 12 residues. The CDR3 bases are TGCAGTCGTACAGGGGATAAGTATGGCTACACCTTC. Protein: CSRTGDKYGYTF.

This clonotype has just a few counts. The rearrangement joins TRBV7-2 to TRBJ1-4; TRBD1 matches at 10 bases. The germline gives CDR1 SGHTA, CDR2 FQGNSA. After removal of 6 bases from V and 6 bases from J, the junction contained 19 bases not matched to a gene. The CDR3 extends over 19 amino acids. CDR3: CASSLTGTGALGVYEKLFF. CDR3 bases: TGTGCCAGCAGTCTAACCGGGACAGGGGCGTTAGGAGTATATGAAAAACTGTTTTTT.

This clonotype came up many times. This chain uses TRBV12-3 or TRBV12-4 with TRBJ2-5, with TRBD2 matching over 11 bases. The V segment lost 8 bases and the J segment 5 bases; nucleotides outside the gene matches: 7. This CDR3 is built from 14 residues. CDR3 amino acids: CASFTSGSRETQYF. CDR3 in DNA: TGTGCCAGCTTTACTAGCGGGAGTCGGGAGACCCAGTACTTC.

At least ten counts were recorded for this clonotype. The chain is built from TRBV9 and TRBJ1-1; TRBD1 agrees at 8 bases. This CDR3 spans 13 amino acids. The V gene end was trimmed by 4 bases and the J gene end by 9 bases; junction bases not matched to a gene: 8. CDR1 and CDR2 (germline): SGDLS, YYNGEE. CDR3: CASSPQDRAKAFF. In nucleotides, the CDR3 is TGTGCCAGCAGCCCACAGGACAGGGCCAAAGCTTTCTTT.

V gene TRBV5-5 combines with J gene TRBJ2-5, with D tentatively TRBD2 (5 bases). The CDR3 consists of 13 residues. The germline V gene encodes CDR1 SGHKS and CDR2 YYEKEE (reference sequence). Trimming removed 4 bases at V and 3 bases at J, with 10 bases between. In DNA, the CDR3 is TGTGCCAGCAGCCAAGACGGGAAAGAGACCCAGTACTTC. It yields the protein CASSQDGKETQYF. Complete variable domain (other parts from reference TRBV5-5 and TRBJ2-5): DAGVTQSPTHLIKTRGQQVTLRCSPISGHKSVSWYQQVLGQGPQFIFQYYEKEERGRGNFPDRFSARQFPNYSSELNVNALLLGDSALYLCASSQDGKETQYFGPGTRLLVL.

This clonotype appeared a few times. The J gene is TRBJ2-7, the V gene TRBV10-3; 8 nucleotides agree with TRBD1. Germline CDR1 and CDR2: ENHRY and SYGVKD. Germline trimming cut 6 bases from V and 2 bases from J; bases unmatched to any gene: 9. CDR3 size: 15 residues. The DNA for the CDR3 is TGTGCCATCAGGACAGGGGAAAACCGGGCCTACGAGCAGTACTTC. Protein sequence: CAIRTGENRAYEQYF.

As for this clonotype: Being one base from a much bigger clone, this may be a read error. The chain has TRBV10-3 and TRBJ2-7; D gene uncertain. The CDR3 totals 13 residues. Trimming left V 4 bases short and J 8 bases short, with 15 bases between. Germline loops: CDR1 ENHRY, CDR2 SYGVKD. DNA for the CDR3: TGTGCCATCAGTGGGATGGACGGTTACAAGCAGTACTTC. Amino acid sequence: CAISGMDGYKQYF.

This rearrangement joins TRBV10-2 to TRBJ1-6; D is perhaps TRBD1 (6 bases). Per the germline V gene, CDR1 is WSHSY and CDR2 is SAAADI. Trimming took off 0 bases at V and 7 bases at J, with 10 bases between the two ends. The CDR3 length is 15 residues. The CDR3 DNA reads TGCGCCAGCAGTGAGTCGGGGGCGAAGAATTCACCCCTCCACTTT. Amino acids: CASSESGAKNSPLHF.

This clonotype appeared a few times. The chain's CDR3 is CASSSLRRTYGYTF. CDR3 DNA: TGTGCCAGCAGCAGCCTTAGACGGACTTATGGCTACACCTTC. This chain links TRBV7-3 with TRBJ1-2, with unresolved D. The CDR3 has 14 amino acids. The ends were cut back, 5 bases at V and 5 bases at J, with 15 bases in the middle. Per the germline V gene, CDR1 is SGHTA and CDR2 is FQGTGA.

This sequence joins TRBV7-2 and TRBJ1-2; no clear D gene. The CDR3 loop spans 14 amino acids. The V and J ends lost 4 bases and 7 bases respectively, with 16 bases between them. Per the germline V gene, CDR1 is SGHTA and CDR2 is FQGNSA. The CDR3 region is CTSSYPREYGGYTF. CDR3 bases: TGTACCAGCAGCTACCCGAGGGAATACGGTGGCTACACCTTC.

This clonotype appeared many times. The CDR3 is CASSIYSRTGELFF. The CDR3 bases are TGTGCCAGTAGTATCTACAGTCGTACCGGGGAGCTGTTTTTT. This chain connects TRBV19 to TRBJ2-2; D unresolved. This CDR3 has 14 amino acids. V lost 3 bases to trimming and J lost 5 bases, with 10 bases between them. CDR1 and CDR2 (germline): LNHDA, SQIVND (reference sequence).